The 10 T cell receptor beta chains in this list originate from one sample, sequenced in a study of T cells in Graves' hyperthyroidism and ophthalmopathy. RNA transcripts provided the source from which TCR beta CDR3 regions were amplified. The HTBI primer set drove a first-round RT-PCR of the TCR CDR3. In TCRdb, the multiplex PCR reads were re-called with MiXCR into one record per CDR3 protein. The sample records roughly 500,000 distinct CDR3 sequences, around a quarter being singletons. Sequencing was carried out using blood. The source of these receptors is a woman in her twenties or thirties with Graves' ophthalmopathy.

This clonotype was picked up many times. V gene TRBV7-2 combines with J gene TRBJ1-1; D not resolved. The germline gives CDR1 SGHTA, CDR2 FQGNSA. V shed 3 bases and J shed 1 base, with 9 bases lying between them. The CDR3 is 14 amino acids. CDR3: CASSLMGRNTEAFF. The CDR3 bases are TGTGCCAGCAGCTTGATGGGGAGGAACACTGAAGCTTTCTTT.

This clonotype was found many times. J is TRBJ1-5 and V is TRBV6-5, with TRBD1 identical over 8 bases. The trim removed 2 bases at V and 5 bases at J, leaving 11 bases unmatched. Germline loops: CDR1 MNHEY, CDR2 SVGAGI. This CDR3 spans 17 amino acids. CDR3 in DNA: TGTGCCAGCAGTTACCACGGACAGGGCCAGGGGGATCAGCCCCAGCATTTT. This gives the protein CASSYHGQGQGDQPQHF.

This clonotype was counted at least ten times. The chain uses TRBV19 and TRBJ2-4, with TRBD1 matching 7 bases. CDR1 and CDR2 (germline): LNHDA, SQIVND (reference sequence). This CDR3 is built from 14 residues. V lost 5 bases and J lost 8; bases outside the gene matches: 9. As DNA, the CDR3 is TGTGCCAGTAGTCCCGACAGGGACATTGACATTCAGTACTTC. Translated, it gives CASSPDRDIDIQYF. Full variable domain (missing parts from reference TRBV19 and TRBJ2-4): DGGITQSPKYLFRKEGQNVTLSCEQNLNHDAMYWYRQDPGQGLRLIYYSQIVNDFQKGDIAEGYSVSREKKESFPLTVTSAQKNPTAFYLCASSPDRDIDIQYFGAGTRLSVL.

This clonotype was observed at least ten times. V and J are TRBV11-2 and TRBJ2-5; unclear D gene. V lost 2 bases to trimming and J lost 7 bases, with 8 bases between them. Germline-derived CDR1 and CDR2 are SGHAT and FQNNGV. The CDR3 covers 12 residues. The DNA for the CDR3 is TGTGCCAGCAGCTTACTGGACGCGACCCAGTACTTC. Translated: CASSLLDATQYF. Drawing the rest from reference TRBV11-2 and TRBJ2-5, the complete variable domain is EAGVAQSPRYKIIEKRQSVAFWCNPISGHATLYWYQQILGQGPKLLIQFQNNGVVDDSQLPKDRFSAERLKGVDSTLKIQPAKLEDSAVYLCASSLLDATQYFGPGTRLLVL.

This clonotype was recorded many times. The chain joins TRBV5-6 to TRBJ1-5; D possibly corresponds to TRBD1 (5 bases). The CDR3 extends over 16 amino acids. Germline V CDR1 and CDR2: SGHDT, YYEEEE. Trimming took off 1 base at V and 2 bases at J, with 13 bases between the two ends. CDR3 sequence reads: CASSLSGGFGNQPQHF. The DNA for the CDR3 is TGTGCCAGCAGCTTGTCGGGGGGGTTCGGCAATCAGCCCCAGCATTTT.

The sample holds many counts of this clonotype. J is TRBJ1-1 and V is TRBV6-2 or TRBV6-3; D is unresolved. CDR3 size: 14 residues. The germline V gene encodes CDR1 MNHEY and CDR2 SVGEGT. Between the trimmed V and J ends, which lost 0 bases and 0 bases, there was a span of 5 bases. The CDR3 DNA is TGTGCCAGCAGTTACTCGAGGCTGAACACTGAAGCTTTCTTT. It is translated as CASSYSRLNTEAFF.

This clonotype appeared many times. The chain combines TRBV6-5 with TRBJ2-7, with D perhaps given as TRBD1 or TRBD2 (6 bases each). Per germline, CDR1 MNHEY and CDR2 SVGAGI. V was shortened by 0 bases and J by 2 bases, with 11 bases between the two germline ends. The CDR3 is 15 residues long. The CDR3 reads CASSYSMGGPYEQYF. The CDR3 nucleotides read TGTGCCAGCAGTTACTCGATGGGGGGCCCCTACGAGCAGTACTTC.

In its sample, this clonotype was seen many times. This chain joins TRBV5-4 and TRBJ2-5; D gene uncertain. V gave up 0 bases and J gave up 4 bases, with 4 bases separating them. Looked up from germline, CDR1 is SGHNT and CDR2 is YYREEE (reference sequence). The CDR3 sequence is 12 residues long. The CDR3 coding sequence is TGTGCCAGCAGCTTGGATGCAGAGACCCAGTACTTC. Its protein product is CASSLDAETQYF.

With regard to this clonotype: Because it lacks the conserved phenylalanine or tryptophan at the end, this CDR3 is likely a read error. This sequence joins TRBV27 and TRBJ1-1; D call uncertain. The CDR3 runs to 13 residues. V was shortened by 2 bases and J by 3 bases, with 7 bases between the two germline ends. The germline V gene encodes CDR1 MNHEY and CDR2 SMNVEV (reference sequence). The CDR3 protein is CASSLEHYTEAFL. The CDR3 DNA reads as TGTGCCAGCAGTTTAGAACACTACACTGAAGCTTTCCTT.

The chain recombines TRBV12-3 or TRBV12-4 with TRBJ1-5; D not resolved. The CDR3 extends over 14 amino acids. V lost 6 bases and J 1 base, leaving 10 bases between the germline ends. CDR3 loop: CASSVDLSNQPQHF. The CDR3 region has the DNA TGTGCCAGCAGCGTAGACTTGAGCAATCAGCCCCAGCATTTT.